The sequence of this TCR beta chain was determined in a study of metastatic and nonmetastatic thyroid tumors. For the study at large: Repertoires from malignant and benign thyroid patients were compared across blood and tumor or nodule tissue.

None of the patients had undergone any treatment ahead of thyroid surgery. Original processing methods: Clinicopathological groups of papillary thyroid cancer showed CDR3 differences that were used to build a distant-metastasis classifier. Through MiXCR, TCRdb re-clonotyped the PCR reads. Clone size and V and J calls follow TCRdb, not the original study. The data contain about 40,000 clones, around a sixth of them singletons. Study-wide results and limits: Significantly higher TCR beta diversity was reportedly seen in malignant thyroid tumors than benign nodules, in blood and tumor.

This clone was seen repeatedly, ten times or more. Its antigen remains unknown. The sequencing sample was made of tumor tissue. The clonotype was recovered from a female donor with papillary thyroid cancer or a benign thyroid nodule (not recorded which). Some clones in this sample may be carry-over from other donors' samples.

As DNA, the CDR3 is TGCAGTGCGACCCGGGACGGCACTGAAGCTTTCTTT. This encodes CSATRDGTEAFF. This chain connects TRBV20-1 to TRBJ1-1; a weak D match, TRBD1 (5 bases). Germline V gene data show CDR1 as DFQATT and CDR2 as SNEGSKA (reference sequence). This CDR3 contains 12 residues. V lost 6 bases to trimming and J lost 4 bases, with 12 bases between them.